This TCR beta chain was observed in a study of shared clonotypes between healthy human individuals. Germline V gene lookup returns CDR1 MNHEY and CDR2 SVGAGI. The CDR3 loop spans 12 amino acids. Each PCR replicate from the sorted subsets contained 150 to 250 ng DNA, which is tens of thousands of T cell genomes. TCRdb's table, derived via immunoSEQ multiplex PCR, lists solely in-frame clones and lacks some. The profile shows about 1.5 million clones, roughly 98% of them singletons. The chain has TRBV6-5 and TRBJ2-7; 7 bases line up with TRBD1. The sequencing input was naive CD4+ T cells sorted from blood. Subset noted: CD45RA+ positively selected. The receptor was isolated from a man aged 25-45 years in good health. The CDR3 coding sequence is TGTGCTACTCGGGACAGTTCTTACGAGCAGTACTTC. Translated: CATRDSSYEQYF.